A single sample is the source of the 22 T cell receptor beta chains below, sequenced in a study of CD8 T cells in Susac syndrome (dated by TCRdb to about 2019). Library preparation used the immunoSEQ multiplex PCR assay. RNA was extracted with the RNeasy kit and about 0.5 to 1 ug was reverse transcribed using random hexamers. Starting from the raw public reads, TCRdb applied fastp trimming at Q25, assembled clones with MiXCR and retained in-frame beta chains. CDR3 protein duplicates are merged, each entry listing the most common genes and DNA. The sample table records approximately 120,000 distinct CDR3 sequences; 85% to 95% of these occur just once. The ten largest clones represent roughly 0.12% of the sample. Sequencing was performed on CD8+ T cells from PBMCs. The receptors were sampled from a human donor in good health.

The rearrangement uses TRBV14 and TRBJ1-6; 7 bases agree with TRBD1. The CDR3 is 17 residues long. Trimming at V came to 3 bases and at J to 4 bases, leaving 9 bases not matched to a gene. Germline CDR1 SGHDN, CDR2 FVKESK. The CDR3 region is CASSQFTGAAYNSPLHF. CDR3 DNA sequence: TGTGCCAGCAGCCAGTTCACAGGGGCAGCGTATAATTCACCCCTCCACTTT.

The gene calls are TRBV2 and TRBJ2-2; 7 nucleotides agree with TRBD2. The V segment lost 6 bases and the J segment 4 bases; nucleotides outside the gene matches: 5. In germline, CDR1 is SNHLY, CDR2 FYNNEI. The CDR3 runs to 14 residues. DNA for the CDR3: TGTGCCAGCAGGGGAGGGGCGTTCACCGGGGAGCTGTTTTTT. Amino acids: CASRGGAFTGELFF.

This clonotype was observed a single time. The V call is TRBV12-3 or TRBV12-4, the J call TRBJ1-5; D is uncertain. The CDR3 sequence is 12 residues long. The V end lost 3 bases, the J end lost 5 bases, and 5 bases lay between the germline ends. The CDR3 protein is CASSLTDQPQHF. For the CDR3, the DNA is TGTGCCAGCAGTTTGACGGATCAGCCCCAGCATTTT.

The chain joins TRBV3-1 to TRBJ1-5; D remains unclear. The CDR3 totals 14 residues. The germline CDR1 and CDR2 sequences are LGHDT and YNNKEL (reference sequence). Between the trimmed V and J ends, which lost 3 bases and 6 bases, there was a span of 12 bases. In DNA, the CDR3 is TGTGCCAGCAGCCAGGGTATGGTCGCTCAGCCCCAGCATTTT. It is translated as CASSQGMVAQPQHF.

This clonotype occurred a few times. The chain joins TRBV6-2 or TRBV6-3 to TRBJ1-2; D might be TRBD1 (6 bases). The V gene lost 5 bases and the J gene lost 7 bases, with 11 bases spanning the gap. Germline V lookup: CDR1 MNHEY, CDR2 SVGEGT. The CDR3 is 12 residues long. CDR3 sequence reads: CASSRRQVGYTF. Written as DNA, the CDR3 is TGTGCCAGCAGTCGAAGACAGGTTGGCTACACCTTC.

The chain recombines TRBV29-1 with TRBJ2-5; TRBD1 agrees at 8 bases. The CDR3 is 12 amino acids. J gave up 4 bases and V 5 bases, and 3 bases lay outside the gene matches. The germline V gene encodes CDR1 SQVTM and CDR2 ANQGSEA. The CDR3 DNA reads as TGCAGCGTTCGGACAGGGACAGAGACCCAGTACTTC. Translating it yields CSVRTGTETQYF.

The gene calls are TRBV7-2 and TRBJ2-5, with D possibly TRBD2 on 5 matching bases. The CDR3 has 13 residues. Trimming stripped 5 bases from V and 3 bases from J, with 10 bases between. Germline V gene sequence: CDR1 SGHTA, CDR2 FQGNSA. The CDR3 region has the DNA TGTGCCAGCAGCCCAGCGAGGGAAGAGACCCAGTACTTC. Amino acid sequence: CASSPAREETQYF.

CDR3 in DNA: TGTGCCAGCGGATCGGATCAAAGCGGGACAGCCATTTCCGGTACGCAGTATTTT. Translation gives CASGSDQSGTAISGTQYF. This chain uses TRBV28 with TRBJ2-3; D might be TRBD1 or TRBD2, each matching 7 bases. The germline gives CDR1 MDHEN, CDR2 SYDVKM. Between the trimmed V and J ends, which lost 8 bases and 8 bases, there was a span of 32 bases. The CDR3 is 18 amino acids. Drawing the rest from reference TRBV28 and TRBJ2-3, the complete variable domain is DVKVTQSSRYLVKRTGEKVFLECVQDMDHENMFWYRQDPGLGLRLIYFSYDVKMKEKGDIPEGYSVSREKKERFSLILESASTNQTSMYLCASGSDQSGTAISGTQYFGPGTRLTVL.

The rearrangement links TRBV7-8 to TRBJ1-1, with D possibly matching TRBD1 (6 bases). The CDR3 is 17 amino acids. CDR1 SGHVS and CDR2 FQNEAQ come from the germline V gene. V lost 4 bases and J 4 bases, leaving 22 bases between the germline ends. The CDR3 DNA follows: TGTGCCAGCAGCTCGCGCGGGACATCGAGAGTTGTCACTGAAGCTTTCTTT. As protein: CASSSRGTSRVVTEAFF.

The chain recombines TRBV6-2 or TRBV6-3 with TRBJ2-7; D perhaps matches TRBD1 (5 bases). The CDR3 sequence is 14 residues long. V gave up 0 bases and J gave up 4 bases, with 10 bases separating them. Germline V CDR1 and CDR2: MNHEY, SVGEGT. The CDR3 protein is CASSYSRQRYEQYF. The CDR3 DNA reads as TGTGCCAGCAGTTACTCGAGACAGCGATACGAGCAGTACTTC.

This rearrangement joins TRBV25-1 to TRBJ2-7; 10 nucleotides align to TRBD1. The V gene end was trimmed by 1 base and the J gene end by 4 bases; junction bases not matched to a gene: 13. Germline V gene lookup returns CDR1 MGHDK and CDR2 SYGVNS. CDR3 length equals 18 residues. The CDR3 nucleotides are TGTGCCAGCAGTGAATGGGCCCCCCGGGACAGGGGAAAATACGAGCAGTACTTC. This translates into CASSEWAPRDRGKYEQYF.

This chain uses TRBV7-2 with TRBJ2-3; 9 bases map to TRBD2. Germline loops: CDR1 SGHTA, CDR2 FQGNSA. This CDR3 has 14 residues. Germline trimming cut 9 bases from V and 1 base from J; bases unmatched to any gene: 5. In DNA, the CDR3 is TGTGCCAGTGGCGGGGGGGCCCGCACAGATACGCAGTATTTT. As protein: CASGGGARTDTQYF. Complete variable domain (other parts from reference TRBV7-2 and TRBJ2-3): GAGVSQSPSNKVTEKGKDVELRCDPISGHTALYWYRQSLGQGLEFLIYFQGNSAPDKSGLPSDRFSAERTGGSVSTLTIQRTQQEDSAVYLCASGGGARTDTQYFGPGTRLTVL.

Turning to this clonotype: Its ends do not fully match the called genes, so a read error is possible. The CDR3 sequence is CATSMGPYEQYF. CDR3 coding DNA: TGTGCCACCAGCATGGGTCCGTACGAGCAGTACTTC. This chain uses TRBV7-2 with TRBJ2-7; D is undetermined. The CDR3 spans 12 residues. Germline values: CDR1 SGHTA, CDR2 FQGNSA.

The chain employs TRBV20-1 and TRBJ1-2; D might be TRBD1 (6 bases). The CDR3 totals 15 residues. The ends were cut back, 4 bases at V and 5 bases at J, with 20 bases in the middle. The germline V gene has CDR1 DFQATT and CDR2 SNEGSKA (reference sequence). The CDR3 DNA sequence: TGCAGTGCTACCCCGGCGGGGGGCTCGGAATATGGCTACACCTTC. It is translated as CSATPAGGSEYGYTF.

The chain carries TRBV29-1 and TRBJ1-3, with 7 bases aligning to TRBD1. Germline V lookup: CDR1 SQVTM, CDR2 ANQGSEA. The CDR3 is 16 amino acids. The CDR3 region is CAASGGRRLSGNTIYF. The CDR3 DNA follows: TGCGCGGCGTCAGGGGGTAGAAGATTGTCTGGAAACACCATATATTTT.

The chain couples TRBV12-3 or TRBV12-4 to TRBJ2-3; either TRBD1 or TRBD2 may fit D (5 bases each). Trimming removed 5 bases from V and 6 bases from J, with 15 bases in between. There are 14 residues in the CDR3. CDR3 region: CASSETGPGDTQYF. The CDR3 DNA reads as TGTGCCAGCAGTGAAACGGGACCCGGGGATACGCAGTATTTT.

V is TRBV29-1 and J is TRBJ2-1, with D hard to call. The germline V and J ends were trimmed by 5 bases and 2 bases, with 19 bases remaining between them. Germline V gene lookup returns CDR1 SQVTM and CDR2 ANQGSEA. This CDR3 is built from 16 residues. The CDR3 loop is CSVRRPTSGAYNEQFF. CDR3 sequence (DNA): TGCAGCGTTAGGCGGCCTACATCGGGCGCCTACAATGAGCAGTTCTTC.

The chain links TRBV11-2 to TRBJ1-1; D may be TRBD1 (5 bases). The V end lost 7 bases, the J end lost 7 bases, and 10 bases lay between the germline ends. This CDR3 spans 11 amino acids. Germline-derived CDR1 and CDR2 are SGHAT and FQNNGV. CDR3 bases: TGTGCCAGCACCCTTACAGGTGAAGCTTTCTTT. The encoded protein is CASTLTGEAFF.

V and J are TRBV20-1 and TRBJ1-1, with TRBD1 as a possible D gene (5 bases). Trimming shortened V by 1 base and J by 5 bases, and 14 bases separated the two germline ends. This CDR3 contains 14 residues. Germline loops: CDR1 DFQATT, CDR2 SNEGSKA (reference sequence). This CDR3 is CSARVRENRTEAFF. The CDR3 DNA sequence: TGCAGTGCTAGAGTCAGGGAAAACAGGACTGAAGCTTTCTTT.

This clonotype was recorded once. The chain's CDR3 is CASSSGKGQGNQPQHF. The CDR3 bases are TGTGCCAGCAGCTCCGGGAAAGGACAGGGCAATCAGCCCCAGCATTTT. The chain recombines TRBV7-2 with TRBJ1-5, with 7 bases that match TRBD1. The CDR3 is 16 residues long. Trimming cost V 4 bases and J 2 bases; bases outside gene matches: 8. The germline V gene has CDR1 SGHTA and CDR2 FQGNSA.

The V call is TRBV30, the J call TRBJ1-1; weak D call: TRBD1 (6 bases). The CDR3 spans 16 residues. Germline V gene sequence: CDR1 GTSNPN, CDR2 SVGIG (reference sequence). V was pared by 2 bases and J by 4 bases, with 20 bases between. CDR3 loop: CAWSTLRQAVATEAFF. In nucleotides, the CDR3 is TGTGCCTGGAGTACCCTCAGACAGGCCGTCGCCACTGAAGCTTTCTTT.

This chain connects TRBV3-1 to TRBJ2-3; 8 bases agree with TRBD2. This CDR3 is 15 amino acids long. The V and J ends lost 5 bases and 0 bases, in that order; junction bases with no gene match: 4. Germline V lookup: CDR1 LGHDT, CDR2 YNNKEL (reference sequence). In nucleotides, the CDR3 is TGTGCCAGCAGCGGCGCGGGGGGTAGCACAGATACGCAGTATTTT. Translated: CASSGAGGSTDTQYF.